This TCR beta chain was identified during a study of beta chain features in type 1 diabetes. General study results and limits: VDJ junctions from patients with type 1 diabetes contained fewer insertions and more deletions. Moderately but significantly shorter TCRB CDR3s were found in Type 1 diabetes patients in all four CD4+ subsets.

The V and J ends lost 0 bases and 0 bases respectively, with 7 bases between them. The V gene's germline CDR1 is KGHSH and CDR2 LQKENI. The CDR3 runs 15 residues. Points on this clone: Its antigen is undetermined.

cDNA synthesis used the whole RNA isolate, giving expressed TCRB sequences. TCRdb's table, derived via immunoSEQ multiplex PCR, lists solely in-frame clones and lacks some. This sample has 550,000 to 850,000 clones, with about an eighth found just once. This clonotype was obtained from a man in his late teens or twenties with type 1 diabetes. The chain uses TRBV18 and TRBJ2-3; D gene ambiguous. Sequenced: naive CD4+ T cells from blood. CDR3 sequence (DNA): TGTGCCAGCTCACCACCGGCGGTGAGCACAGATACGCAGTATTTT. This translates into CASSPPAVSTDTQYF. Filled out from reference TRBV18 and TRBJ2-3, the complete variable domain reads NAGVMQNPRHLVRRRGQEARLRCSPMKGHSHVYWYRQLPEEGLKFMVYLQKENIIDESGMPKERFSAEFPKEGPSILRIQQVVRGDSAAYFCASSPPAVSTDTQYFGPGTRLTVL.